These 27 T cell receptor beta chains were all obtained from the same sample, sequenced in a study of T cell responses to AZD1222 COVID-19 vaccine. Clones were sequenced by immunoSEQ multiplex PCR, and TCRdb holds only the in-frame ones, with some missing. Among roughly 150,000 clones listed, approximately 87% were seen once. Here the sequenced sample was peripheral blood, taken 28 days after the second AZD1222 dose. The receptor set was obtained from an adult who received the AZD1222 COVID-19 vaccine.

The chain uses TRBV28 and TRBJ2-5; a weak D match, TRBD1 (5 bases). The CDR3 loop spans 13 amino acids. V was trimmed by 5 bases and J by 7 bases, leaving 14 bases between them. Germline CDR1 reads MDHEN; CDR2 reads SYDVKM. In nucleotides, the CDR3 is TGTGCCAGCAGTCCCCCCCCAACAGGGACCCAGTACTTC. Its protein is CASSPPPTGTQYF.

This chain uses TRBV4-3 with TRBJ2-1; the match to TRBD2 covers 7 bases. V lost 4 bases and J lost 0; bases outside the gene matches: 6. CDR1 LGHNA and CDR2 YSLEER come from the germline V gene. There are 16 residues in the CDR3. The CDR3 sequence is CASSPRLAGSYNEQFF. In DNA, the CDR3 is TGCGCCAGCAGCCCACGACTAGCCGGCTCCTACAATGAGCAGTTCTTC.

This clone was detected only once. This chain joins TRBV7-9 and TRBJ1-4, with a tentative D call TRBD1 (5 bases). CDR1 SEHNR and CDR2 FQNEAQ come from the germline V gene (reference sequence). The CDR3 spans 16 residues. The germline V and J ends were trimmed by 2 bases and 5 bases, with 15 bases remaining between them. The CDR3 loop is CASSLRVRQGNEKLFF. The CDR3 DNA follows: TGTGCCAGCAGCTTACGAGTGCGGCAGGGCAATGAAAAACTGTTTTTT.

The rearrangement links TRBV7-2 to TRBJ2-7; either TRBD1 or TRBD2 may supply D (6 bases each). CDR3 size: 14 residues. The germline CDR1 and CDR2 sequences are SGHTA and FQGNSA. V was trimmed by 7 bases and J by 2 bases, leaving 15 bases between them. CDR3 nucleotides: TGTGCCAGCACCCAATCACGGGGGCCCTACGAGCAGTACTTC. It encodes CASTQSRGPYEQYF. The variable domain in full, with the rest retrieved from reference TRBV7-2 and TRBJ2-7, is GAGVSQSPSNKVTEKGKDVELRCDPISGHTALYWYRQSLGQGLEFLIYFQGNSAPDKSGLPSDRFSAERTGGSVSTLTIQRTQQEDSAVYLCASTQSRGPYEQYFGPGTRLTVT.

V gene TRBV6-2 or TRBV6-3 combines with J gene TRBJ2-3, with 14 bases that match TRBD2. Germline-derived CDR1 and CDR2 are MNHEY and SVGEGT. V shed 2 bases, J shed 3 bases, and the junction held 16 bases outside the gene matches. CDR3 size: 21 residues. The DNA of the CDR3 is TGTGCCAGCAGTTACAGCGGGACTAGCGGGAGAAGAGGGTTGGTGACAGATACGCAGTATTTT. Encoded protein: CASSYSGTSGRRGLVTDTQYF.

This clone was seen once. A junction end diverges from the germline sequence, so it may reflect a read error. This rearrangement joins TRBV11-2 to TRBJ1-2, with D maybe TRBD1 (6 bases). Germline V CDR1 and CDR2: SGHAT, FQNNGV. This CDR3 spans 14 amino acids. This CDR3 is CASTLGQTNYGYTF. Written as DNA, the CDR3 is TGTGCCAGCACCTTAGGACAGACTAACTATGGCTACACCTTC.

This clone was recorded only once. The chain carries TRBV6-5 and TRBJ2-5; weak D call: TRBD1 (5 bases). CDR3 length: 15 residues. Trimming pared 1 base from V and 5 bases from J, leaving 14 bases between. Germline lookup yields CDR1 MNHEY and CDR2 SVGAGI. The CDR3 protein is CASSYYDSPKETQYF. CDR3 bases: TGTGCCAGCAGTTACTATGACAGCCCAAAGGAGACCCAGTACTTC.

This chain uses TRBV4-3 with TRBJ2-1; 7 bases map to TRBD1. With V trimmed by 0 bases and J by 0 bases, 2 bases remained unmatched. The CDR3 is made up of 16 amino acids. Germline V CDR1 and CDR2: LGHNA, YSLEER. The CDR3 region has the DNA TGCGCCAGCAGCCAAGACCGACAGGGCTCCTACAATGAGCAGTTCTTC. Its translation is CASSQDRQGSYNEQFF.

This clone appeared once. Other DNA sequences in the sample encode the same CDR3. The rearrangement uses TRBV27 and TRBJ1-2; D perhaps matches TRBD1 (5 bases). V lost 2 bases to trimming and J lost 6 bases, with 10 bases between them. This CDR3 contains 13 residues. The germline gives CDR1 MNHEY, CDR2 SMNVEV (reference sequence). DNA for the CDR3: TGTGCCAGCAGTTTAGCGGGGGGGAATGGCTACACCTTC. Translated: CASSLAGGNGYTF.

The J gene is TRBJ2-3, the V gene TRBV6-5; no reliable D call. Looked up from germline, CDR1 is MNHEY and CDR2 is SVGAGI. Between the trimmed V and J ends, which lost 2 bases and 5 bases, there was a span of 2 bases. The CDR3 extends over 11 amino acids. Written as DNA, the CDR3 is TGTGCCAGCAGTTACAGAGATACGCAGTATTTT. Protein product: CASSYRDTQYF.

The chain links TRBV19 to TRBJ1-2; the D gene is possibly TRBD1 (5 bases). Deletions cut 6 bases from V and 14 bases from J, with 22 bases between. The CDR3 is made up of 13 amino acids. Per the germline V gene, CDR1 is LNHDA and CDR2 is SQIVND (reference sequence). The CDR3 DNA follows: TGTGCCAGTAGCTCCCGGGACGCCTCGTCCATAACCTTC. It encodes CASSSRDASSITF.

This clone was observed a single time. The chain employs TRBV11-3 and TRBJ2-5, with D possibly being TRBD1 (5 bases). This CDR3 comprises 13 residues. Germline CDR1 and CDR2: SGHNT and YENEEA. Deletions cut 6 bases from V and 5 bases from J, with 13 bases between. The CDR3 loop reads CASSQQVEETQYF. CDR3 nucleotide sequence: TGTGCCAGCAGTCAACAGGTTGAGGAGACCCAGTACTTC.

The V gene is TRBV19, the J gene TRBJ2-7; D unclear. The length of the CDR3 is 13 residues. Per germline, CDR1 LNHDA and CDR2 SQIVND (reference sequence). Trimming took 3 bases from V and 0 from J, leaving 6 bases between them. The CDR3, as DNA: TGTGCCAGTAGTATTCCAGGCTCCTACGAGCAGTACTTC. Translation gives CASSIPGSYEQYF.

This clone came up once. V usage is TRBV5-4 and J usage is TRBJ2-5; 13 bases map to TRBD2. Germline values: CDR1 SGHNT, CDR2 YYREEE (reference sequence). J lost 5 bases, V lost 4 bases, and 11 bases had no gene match. CDR3 length: 17 residues. CDR3 coding DNA: TGTGCCAGCAGCACCCCAACTAGCGGGAGGGCCGGGGAGACCCAGTACTTC. It is translated as CASSTPTSGRAGETQYF.

This clone turned up a few times. This rearrangement joins TRBV9 to TRBJ1-3; no clear D gene. Germline V gene data show CDR1 as SGDLS and CDR2 as YYNGEE. The CDR3 is 16 residues long. Trimming removed 0 bases from V and 2 bases from J, with 12 bases in between. CDR3 amino acids: CASSVAGRTPGNTIYF. CDR3 sequence (DNA): TGTGCCAGCAGCGTAGCAGGAAGGACGCCTGGAAACACCATATATTTT. Based on the CDR3 plus reference TRBV9 and TRBJ1-3, the full variable domain is DSGVTQTPKHLITATGQRVTLRCSPRSGDLSVYWYQQSLDQGLQFLIQYYNGEERAKGNILERFSAQQFPDLHSELNLSSLELGDSALYFCASSVAGRTPGNTIYFGEGSWLTVV.

The chain is built from TRBV10-3 and TRBJ2-2; 7 positions agree with TRBD2. V shed 8 bases and J 0 bases; nucleotides not matched to a gene: 9. The CDR3 extends over 16 amino acids. CDR1 ENHRY and CDR2 SYGVKD come from the germline V gene. CDR3 coding DNA: TGTGCCATCGCTAGCGGACAAACCGCGAACACCGGGGAGCTGTTTTTT. This encodes CAIASGQTANTGELFF.

This clone was seen a handful of times. The gene calls are TRBV2 and TRBJ2-3; TRBD2 agrees at 10 bases. The length of the CDR3 is 14 residues. Germline lookup yields CDR1 SNHLY and CDR2 FYNNEI. Trimming cost V 8 bases and J 6 bases; bases outside gene matches: 8. This CDR3 reads CASCLAGGSDTQYF. The CDR3 DNA reads TGTGCCAGCTGCTTAGCGGGAGGCTCGGATACGCAGTATTTT.

V gene TRBV14 combines with J gene TRBJ2-7; 13 bases are shared with TRBD2. Germline V gene sequence: CDR1 SGHDN, CDR2 FVKESK. The V and J ends lost 4 bases and 3 bases, in that order; junction bases with no gene match: 6. CDR3 size: 16 residues. DNA of the CDR3: TGTGCCAGCAGCCCAGCGGGACTAGCGGGACTCTACGAGCAGTACTTC. Amino acids: CASSPAGLAGLYEQYF.

The chain links TRBV19 to TRBJ1-1, with D unresolved. Germline CDR1 is LNHDA and CDR2 is SQIVND (reference sequence). V was pared by 6 bases and J by 0 bases, with 5 bases between. The CDR3 sequence is 12 residues long. This chain's CDR3 is CASSLMNTEAFF. The CDR3 DNA follows: TGTGCCAGTAGCCTGATGAACACTGAAGCTTTCTTT.

This clone was seen just once. V is TRBV5-4 and J is TRBJ2-1; 8 bases match TRBD1. Germline values: CDR1 SGHNT, CDR2 YYREEE (reference sequence). The CDR3 covers 14 residues. J gave up 1 base and V 8 bases, and 5 bases lay outside the gene matches. The CDR3 region has the DNA TGTGCCAGTACGCAGGGGGCTTCCTACAATGAGCAGTTCTTC. This codes for CASTQGASYNEQFF.

CDR3 region: CASSPAAASYEQYF. The DNA of the CDR3 is TGTGCCAGCTCACCTGCGGCAGCTTCCTACGAGCAGTACTTC. The chain employs TRBV18 and TRBJ2-7; D uncertain. V lost 3 bases, J lost 1 base, and 10 bases lay in between. CDR3 length: 14 residues. Germline V gene lookup returns CDR1 KGHSH and CDR2 LQKENI.

J is TRBJ2-3 and V is TRBV14; D is unclear. V gave up 0 bases and J gave up 3 bases, with 7 bases separating them. The CDR3 has 14 residues. Germline V CDR1 and CDR2: SGHDN, FVKESK. The CDR3 reads CASSQDIGTDTQYF. The CDR3 DNA sequence: TGTGCCAGCAGCCAAGATATTGGTACAGATACGCAGTATTTT. The entire variable domain, with the rest obtained from reference TRBV14 and TRBJ2-3, is as follows: EAGVTQFPSHSVIEKGQTVTLRCDPISGHDNLYWYRRVMGKEIKFLLHFVKESKQDESGMPNNRFLAERTGGTYSTLKVQPAELEDSGVYFCASSQDIGTDTQYFGPGTRLTVL.

The chain uses TRBV10-3 and TRBJ2-1; D remains ambiguous. Trimming stripped 7 bases from V and 6 bases from J, with 7 bases between. Germline values: CDR1 ENHRY, CDR2 SYGVKD. There are 11 residues in the CDR3. As DNA, the CDR3 is TGTGCCATCAAGGGTCCCAATGAGCAGTTCTTC. Translation gives CAIKGPNEQFF.

This clone was detected a few times. Other DNA sequences in this specimen translate into the identical CDR3. The chain joins TRBV28 to TRBJ2-7; D is unresolved. V was shortened by 1 base and J by 2 bases, with 3 bases between the two germline ends. The CDR3 length is 12 residues. The germline V gene encodes CDR1 MDHEN and CDR2 SYDVKM. CDR3 in amino acids: CASSLSTYEQYF. DNA of the CDR3: TGTGCCAGCAGTTTATCGACCTACGAGCAGTACTTC. Using reference TRBV28 and TRBJ2-7 for the parts outside the CDR3, the full variable domain is DVKVTQSSRYLVKRTGEKVFLECVQDMDHENMFWYRQDPGLGLRLIYFSYDVKMKEKGDIPEGYSVSREKKERFSLILESASTNQTSMYLCASSLSTYEQYFGPGTRLTVT.

J is TRBJ1-3 and V is TRBV9; D is uncertain. Per germline, CDR1 SGDLS and CDR2 YYNGEE. V lost 0 bases and J lost 0, with 7 bases in between. There are 15 residues in the CDR3. Written as DNA, the CDR3 is TGTGCCAGCAGCGTAGATCCTAGCTCTGGAAACACCATATATTTT. Translation: CASSVDPSSGNTIYF.

There are a few counts of this clone. The gene calls are TRBV5-4 and TRBJ2-1; a possible D gene is TRBD2 (5 bases). Trimming removed 4 bases at V and 1 base at J, with 9 bases between. In germline, CDR1 is SGHNT, CDR2 YYREEE (reference sequence). The CDR3 contains 14 residues. The CDR3: CASSLSGSYNEQFF. The CDR3 DNA reads TGTGCCAGCAGCCTAAGCGGTTCCTACAATGAGCAGTTCTTC.

The V gene is TRBV20-1, the J gene TRBJ1-2; D is ambiguous. Deletions cut 0 bases from V and 10 bases from J, with 9 bases between. The CDR3 runs 11 residues. Per germline, CDR1 DFQATT and CDR2 SNEGSKA (reference sequence). CDR3 in amino acids: CSARDYDHYTF. The DNA for the CDR3 is TGCAGTGCTAGAGATTATGACCACTACACCTTC.